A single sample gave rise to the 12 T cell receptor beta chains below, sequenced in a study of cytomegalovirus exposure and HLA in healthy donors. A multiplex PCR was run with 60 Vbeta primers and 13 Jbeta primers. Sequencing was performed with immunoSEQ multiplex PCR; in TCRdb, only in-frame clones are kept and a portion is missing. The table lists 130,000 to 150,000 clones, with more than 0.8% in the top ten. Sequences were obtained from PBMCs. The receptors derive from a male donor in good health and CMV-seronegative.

The CDR3 DNA reads TGTGCCAGCAGCTACCGACAGATGTTGGAGGGAAACACCATATATTTT. Its protein product is CASSYRQMLEGNTIYF. The V gene is TRBV7-9, the J gene TRBJ1-3; TRBD1 is a possible D gene (5 bases). This CDR3 region has 16 residues. Germline V gene sequence: CDR1 SEHNR, CDR2 FQNEAQ (reference sequence). Trimming left V 4 bases short and J 4 bases short, with 17 bases between. The entire variable domain, with the rest obtained from reference TRBV7-9 and TRBJ1-3, is as follows: DTGVSQNPRHKITKRGQNVTFRCDPISEHNRLYWYRQTLGQGPEFLTYFQNEAQLEKSRLLSDRFSAERPKGSFSTLEIQRTEQGDSAMYLCASSYRQMLEGNTIYFGEGSWLTVV.

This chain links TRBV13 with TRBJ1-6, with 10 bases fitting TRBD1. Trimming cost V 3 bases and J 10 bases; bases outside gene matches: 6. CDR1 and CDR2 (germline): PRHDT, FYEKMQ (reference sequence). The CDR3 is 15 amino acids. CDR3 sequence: CASSFGTGDGSPLHF. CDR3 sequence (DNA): TGTGCCAGCAGCTTCGGGACAGGGGATGGATCACCCCTCCACTTT.

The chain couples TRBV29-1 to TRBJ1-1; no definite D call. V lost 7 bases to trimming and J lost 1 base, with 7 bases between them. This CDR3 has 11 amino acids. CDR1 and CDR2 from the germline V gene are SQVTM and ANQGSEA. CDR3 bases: TGCAGCGGAGATGGGAACACTGAAGCTTTCTTT. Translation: CSGDGNTEAFF.

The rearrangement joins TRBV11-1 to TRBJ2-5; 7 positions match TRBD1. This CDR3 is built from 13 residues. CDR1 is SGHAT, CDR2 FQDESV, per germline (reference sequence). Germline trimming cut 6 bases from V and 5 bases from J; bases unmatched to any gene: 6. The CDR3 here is CASSRDRVETQYF. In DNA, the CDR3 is TGTGCCAGCAGTCGAGACAGGGTGGAGACCCAGTACTTC.

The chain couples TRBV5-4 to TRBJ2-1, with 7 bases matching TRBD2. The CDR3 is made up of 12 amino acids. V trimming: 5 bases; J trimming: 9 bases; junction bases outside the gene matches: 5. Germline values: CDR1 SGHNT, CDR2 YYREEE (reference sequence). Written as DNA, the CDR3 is TGTGCCAGCAGGGGGGGGTTGGGTGAGCAGTTCTTC. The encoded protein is CASRGGLGEQFF. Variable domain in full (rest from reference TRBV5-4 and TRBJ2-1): ETGVTQSPTHLIKTRGQQVTLRCSSQSGHNTVSWYQQALGQGPQFIFQYYREEENGRGNFPPRFSGLQFPNYSSELNVNALELDDSALYLCASRGGLGEQFFGPGTRLTVL.

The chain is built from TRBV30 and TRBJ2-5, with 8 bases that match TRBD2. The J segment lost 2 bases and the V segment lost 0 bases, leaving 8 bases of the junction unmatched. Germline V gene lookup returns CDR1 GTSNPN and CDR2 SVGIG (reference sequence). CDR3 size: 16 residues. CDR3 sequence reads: CAWSVHPAGVQETQYF. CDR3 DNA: TGTGCCTGGAGTGTACATCCAGCGGGGGTACAAGAGACCCAGTACTTC.

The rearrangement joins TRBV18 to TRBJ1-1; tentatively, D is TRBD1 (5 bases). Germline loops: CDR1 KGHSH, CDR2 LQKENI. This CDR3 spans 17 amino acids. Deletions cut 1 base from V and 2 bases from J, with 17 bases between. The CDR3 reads CASSPLLGGVGNTEAFF. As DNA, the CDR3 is TGTGCCAGCTCACCACTCCTTGGAGGGGTGGGAAACACTGAAGCTTTCTTT.

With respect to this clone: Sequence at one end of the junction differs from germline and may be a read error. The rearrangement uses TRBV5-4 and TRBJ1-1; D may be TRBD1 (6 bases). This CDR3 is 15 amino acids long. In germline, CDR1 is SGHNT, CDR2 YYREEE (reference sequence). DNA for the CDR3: TGTGCCAGCACCTTGCTTTCGGACAGGAACACTGAAGCTTTCTTT. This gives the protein CASTLLSDRNTEAFF.

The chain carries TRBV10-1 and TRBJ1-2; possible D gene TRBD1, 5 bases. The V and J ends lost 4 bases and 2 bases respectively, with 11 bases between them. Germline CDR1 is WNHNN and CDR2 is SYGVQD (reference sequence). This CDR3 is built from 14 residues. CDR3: CASSALGANYGYTF. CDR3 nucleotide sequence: TGCGCCAGCAGTGCCCTTGGGGCGAACTATGGCTACACCTTC.

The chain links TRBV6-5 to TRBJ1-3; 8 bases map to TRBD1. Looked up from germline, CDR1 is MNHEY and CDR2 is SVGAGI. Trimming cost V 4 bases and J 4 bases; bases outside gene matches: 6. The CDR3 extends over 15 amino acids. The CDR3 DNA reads TGTGCCAGCAGTTCAGGACAGGGCTCCGGAAACACCATATATTTT. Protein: CASSSGQGSGNTIYF.

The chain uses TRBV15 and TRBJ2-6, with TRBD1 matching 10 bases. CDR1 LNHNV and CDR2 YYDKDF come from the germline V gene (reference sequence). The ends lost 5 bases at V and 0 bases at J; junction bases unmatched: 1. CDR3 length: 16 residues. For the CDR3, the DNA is TGTGCCACCAGCGGGACAGGGGTCTCTGGGGCCAACGTCCTGACTTTC. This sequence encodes CATSGTGVSGANVLTF.

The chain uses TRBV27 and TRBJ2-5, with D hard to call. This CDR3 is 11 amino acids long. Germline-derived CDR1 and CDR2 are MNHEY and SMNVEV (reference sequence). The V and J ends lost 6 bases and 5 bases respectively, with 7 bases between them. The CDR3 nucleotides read TGTGCCAGCAGCACTGCGGAGACCCAGTACTTC. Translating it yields CASSTAETQYF.